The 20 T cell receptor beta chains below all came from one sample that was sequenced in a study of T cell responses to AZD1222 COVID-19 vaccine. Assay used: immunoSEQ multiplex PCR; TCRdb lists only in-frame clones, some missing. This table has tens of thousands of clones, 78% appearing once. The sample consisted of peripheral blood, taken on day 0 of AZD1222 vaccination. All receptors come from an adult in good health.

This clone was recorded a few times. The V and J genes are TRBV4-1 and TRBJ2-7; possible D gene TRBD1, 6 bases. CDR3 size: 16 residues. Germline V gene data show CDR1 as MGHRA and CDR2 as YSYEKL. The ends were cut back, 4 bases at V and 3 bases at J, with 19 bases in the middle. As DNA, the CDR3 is TGCGCCAGCAGCCCGGAGCTTCCCTGGACAGACTACGAGCAGTACTTC. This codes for CASSPELPWTDYEQYF.

The CDR3 DNA is TGTGCTAGTGGTTTGTACACTAGAGGCACCGGGGAGCTGTTTTTT. Its translation is CASGLYTRGTGELFF. V and J are TRBV12-5 and TRBJ2-2; D may be TRBD2 (5 bases). Trimming took 2 bases from V and 4 from J, leaving 11 bases between them. CDR1 LGHNT and CDR2 FRNRAP come from the germline V gene. The CDR3 runs 15 residues. The full variable domain, in which reference TRBV12-5 and TRBJ2-2 provide the parts outside the CDR3, is DARVTQTPRHKVTEMGQEVTMRCQPILGHNTVFWYRQTMMQGLELLAYFRNRAPLDDSGMPKDRFSAEMPDATLATLKIQPSEPRDSAVYFCASGLYTRGTGELFFGEGSRLTVL.

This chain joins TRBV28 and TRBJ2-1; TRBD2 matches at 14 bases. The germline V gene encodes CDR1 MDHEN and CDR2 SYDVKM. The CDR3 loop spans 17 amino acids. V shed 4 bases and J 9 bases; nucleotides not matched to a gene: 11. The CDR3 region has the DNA TGTGCCAGCAGTTCGGGACTAGCGGGAGAGAATGGTGTTGAGCAGTTCTTC. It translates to CASSSGLAGENGVEQFF.

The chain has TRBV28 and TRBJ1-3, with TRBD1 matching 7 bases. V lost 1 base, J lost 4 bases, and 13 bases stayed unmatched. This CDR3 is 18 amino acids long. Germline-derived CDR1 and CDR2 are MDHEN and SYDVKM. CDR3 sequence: CASSLSGDRDGRGNTIYF. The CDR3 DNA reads TGTGCCAGCAGTTTATCAGGCGACAGGGATGGAAGAGGAAACACCATATATTTT.

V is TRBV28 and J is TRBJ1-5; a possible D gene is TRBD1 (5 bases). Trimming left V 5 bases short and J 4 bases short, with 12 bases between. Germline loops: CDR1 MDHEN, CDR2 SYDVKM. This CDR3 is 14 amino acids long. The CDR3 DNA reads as TGTGCCAGCAGTCCTGGACACGGAAATCAGCCCCAGCATTTT. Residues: CASSPGHGNQPQHF.

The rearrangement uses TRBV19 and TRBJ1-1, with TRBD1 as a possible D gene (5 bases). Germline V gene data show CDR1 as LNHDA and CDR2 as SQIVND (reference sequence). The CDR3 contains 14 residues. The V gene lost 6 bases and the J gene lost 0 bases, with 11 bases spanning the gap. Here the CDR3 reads CASRGEYMNTEAFF. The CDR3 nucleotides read TGTGCCAGTAGAGGGGAATACATGAACACTGAAGCTTTCTTT.

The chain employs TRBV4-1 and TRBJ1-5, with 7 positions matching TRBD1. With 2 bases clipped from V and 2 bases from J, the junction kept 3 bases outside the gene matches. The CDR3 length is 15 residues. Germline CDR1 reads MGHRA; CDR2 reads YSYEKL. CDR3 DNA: TGCGCCAGCAGCCAAAGACAGGGACGCAATCAGCCCCAGCATTTT. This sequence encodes CASSQRQGRNQPQHF.

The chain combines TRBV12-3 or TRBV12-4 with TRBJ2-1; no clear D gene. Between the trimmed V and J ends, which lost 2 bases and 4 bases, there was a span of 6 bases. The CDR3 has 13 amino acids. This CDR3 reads CASSLSQYNEQFF. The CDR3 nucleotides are TGTGCCAGCAGTTTATCGCAGTACAATGAGCAGTTCTTC.

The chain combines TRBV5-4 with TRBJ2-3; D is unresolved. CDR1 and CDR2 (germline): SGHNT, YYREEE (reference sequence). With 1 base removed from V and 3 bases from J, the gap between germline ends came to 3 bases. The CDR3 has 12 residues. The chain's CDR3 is CASSLWTDTQYF. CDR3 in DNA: TGTGCCAGCAGCTTGTGGACAGATACGCAGTATTTT.

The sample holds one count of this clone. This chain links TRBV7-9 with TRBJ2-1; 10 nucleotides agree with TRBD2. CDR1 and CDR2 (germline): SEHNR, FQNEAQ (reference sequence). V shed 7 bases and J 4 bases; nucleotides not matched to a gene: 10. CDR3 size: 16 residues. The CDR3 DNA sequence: TGTGCCAGCACCAAAGCGGGAGGGGGCTTATACAATGAGCAGTTCTTC. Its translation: CASTKAGGGLYNEQFF.

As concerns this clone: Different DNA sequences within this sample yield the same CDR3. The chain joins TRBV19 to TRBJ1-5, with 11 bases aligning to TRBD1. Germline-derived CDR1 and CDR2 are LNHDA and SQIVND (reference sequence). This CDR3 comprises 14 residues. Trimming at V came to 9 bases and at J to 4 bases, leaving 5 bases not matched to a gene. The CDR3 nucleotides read TGTGCCAGCTCCGGGACAGGGGGAAATCAGCCCCAGCATTTT. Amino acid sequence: CASSGTGGNQPQHF.

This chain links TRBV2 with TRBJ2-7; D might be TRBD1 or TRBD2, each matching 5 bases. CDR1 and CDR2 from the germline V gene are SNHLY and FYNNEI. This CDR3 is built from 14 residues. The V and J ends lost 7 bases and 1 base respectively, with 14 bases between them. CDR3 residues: CASMGVQSSYEQYF. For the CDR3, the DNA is TGTGCCAGCATGGGGGTACAGTCTTCCTACGAGCAGTACTTC.

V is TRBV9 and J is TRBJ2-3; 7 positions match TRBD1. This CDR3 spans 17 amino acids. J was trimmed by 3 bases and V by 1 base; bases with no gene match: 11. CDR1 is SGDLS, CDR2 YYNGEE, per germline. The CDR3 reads CASSVKSTGERTDTQYF. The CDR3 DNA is TGTGCCAGCAGCGTAAAATCCACAGGGGAACGGACAGATACGCAGTATTTT.

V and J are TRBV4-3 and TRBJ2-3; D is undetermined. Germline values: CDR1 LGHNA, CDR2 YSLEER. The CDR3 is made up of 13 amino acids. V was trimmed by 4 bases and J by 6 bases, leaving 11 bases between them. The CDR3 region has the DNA TGCGCCAGCAGCCCCTCGAGTGCGGATACGCAGTATTTT. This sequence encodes CASSPSSADTQYF.

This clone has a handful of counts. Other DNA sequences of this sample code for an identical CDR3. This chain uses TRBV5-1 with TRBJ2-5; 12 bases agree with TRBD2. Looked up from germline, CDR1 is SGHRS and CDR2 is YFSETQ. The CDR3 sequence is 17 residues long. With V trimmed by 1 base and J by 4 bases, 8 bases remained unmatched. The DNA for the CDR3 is TGCGCCAGCAGCTTGCGGGCTAGCGGGAGGGCCGGAGAGACCCAGTACTTC. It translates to CASSLRASGRAGETQYF.

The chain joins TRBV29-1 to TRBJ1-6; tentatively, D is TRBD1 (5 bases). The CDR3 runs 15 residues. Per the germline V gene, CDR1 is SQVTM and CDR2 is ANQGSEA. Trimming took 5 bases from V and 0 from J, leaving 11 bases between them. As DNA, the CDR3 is TGCAGCGTTCCCACAGGTCGCTCCTATAATTCACCCCTCCACTTT. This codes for CSVPTGRSYNSPLHF.

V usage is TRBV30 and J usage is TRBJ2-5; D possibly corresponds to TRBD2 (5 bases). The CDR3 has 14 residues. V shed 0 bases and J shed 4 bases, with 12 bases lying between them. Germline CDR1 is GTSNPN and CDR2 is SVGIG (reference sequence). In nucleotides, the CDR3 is TGTGCCTGGAGTGTTCTCGTGGGAGTAGAGACCCAGTACTTC. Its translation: CAWSVLVGVETQYF.

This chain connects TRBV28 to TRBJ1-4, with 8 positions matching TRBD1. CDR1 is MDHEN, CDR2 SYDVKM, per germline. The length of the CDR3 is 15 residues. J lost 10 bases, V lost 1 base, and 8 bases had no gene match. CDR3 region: CASSLFQGASVKLFF. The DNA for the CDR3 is TGTGCCAGCAGTTTATTCCAGGGGGCGAGTGTAAAACTGTTTTTT. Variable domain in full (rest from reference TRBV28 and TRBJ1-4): DVKVTQSSRYLVKRTGEKVFLECVQDMDHENMFWYRQDPGLGLRLIYFSYDVKMKEKGDIPEGYSVSREKKERFSLILESASTNQTSMYLCASSLFQGASVKLFFGSGTQLSVL.

CDR3 protein: CASSLGQTQYF. The CDR3 DNA sequence: TGTGCCAGCAGTTTGGGGCAGACCCAGTACTTC. The rearrangement uses TRBV28 and TRBJ2-5; TRBD1 might be the D (5 bases). Per the germline V gene, CDR1 is MDHEN and CDR2 is SYDVKM. V was shortened by 3 bases and J by 6 bases, with 5 bases between the two germline ends. This CDR3 is built from 11 residues.

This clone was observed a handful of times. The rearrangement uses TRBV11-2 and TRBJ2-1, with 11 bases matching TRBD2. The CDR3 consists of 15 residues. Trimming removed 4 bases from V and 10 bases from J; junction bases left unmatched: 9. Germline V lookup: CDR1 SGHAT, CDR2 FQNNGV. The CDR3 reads CASSSGGSGRGEQFF. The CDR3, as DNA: TGTGCCAGCAGCTCAGGAGGTAGCGGGAGGGGGGAGCAGTTCTTC.